The 18 T cell receptor beta chains below were found in one sample sequenced in a study of T cell responses to AZD1222 COVID-19 vaccine. Profiling relied on immunoSEQ multiplex PCR, and the TCRdb table lists in-frame clones only, not all of them. The sample contains approximately 150,000 clones, roughly nine tenths of which appear only once. The source was peripheral blood, collected 28 days after the second AZD1222 dose. These receptors came from an adult who received the AZD1222 COVID-19 vaccine.

The rearrangement joins TRBV19 to TRBJ2-4; D possibly corresponds to TRBD1 (8 bases). The CDR3 runs 16 residues. Germline V gene lookup returns CDR1 LNHDA and CDR2 SQIVND (reference sequence). V was pared by 4 bases and J by 5 bases, with 18 bases between. The CDR3, as DNA: TGTGCCAGTAGTAGCACAGGGGGGGTTTTCCAAAACATTCAGTACTTC. Protein: CASSSTGGVFQNIQYF.

This chain links TRBV7-9 with TRBJ2-7; possibly TRBD1 or TRBD2 for D (5 bases each). The V gene's germline CDR1 is SEHNR and CDR2 FQNEAQ (reference sequence). Trimming took off 4 bases at V and 0 bases at J, with 16 bases between the two ends. The CDR3 consists of 16 residues. CDR3: CASSSRRDGGSYEQYF. In nucleotides, the CDR3 is TGTGCCAGCAGCTCGCGCCGGGACGGCGGCTCCTACGAGCAGTACTTC.

The chain couples TRBV20-1 to TRBJ2-1, with 8 bases matching TRBD2. The V and J ends lost 6 bases and 9 bases, in that order; junction bases with no gene match: 4. The CDR3 has 11 residues. Germline CDR1 DFQATT, CDR2 SNEGSKA (reference sequence). The chain's CDR3 is CSARREGEQFF. CDR3 bases: TGCAGTGCCAGACGGGAGGGTGAGCAGTTCTTC.

This chain connects TRBV6-2 or TRBV6-3 to TRBJ1-1, with D uncertain. This CDR3 contains 15 residues. The germline V and J ends were trimmed by 6 bases and 1 base, with 15 bases remaining between them. Germline V gives CDR1 MNHEY, CDR2 SVGEGT. Here the CDR3 DNA reads TGTGCCAGCAGCTTACGGGAAACAGCGAACACTGAAGCTTTCTTT. It specifies CASSLRETANTEAFF.

This clone appeared a few times. The rearrangement joins TRBV7-2 to TRBJ2-1; either TRBD1 or TRBD2 may supply D (5 bases each). Trimming left V 4 bases short and J 10 bases short, with 23 bases between. The V gene's germline CDR1 is SGHTA and CDR2 FQGNSA. The CDR3 runs 16 residues. Here the CDR3 reads CASSSGPQGRWDEQFF. The DNA for the CDR3 is TGTGCCAGCAGCTCCGGCCCCCAGGGCAGATGGGACGAGCAGTTCTTC.

The V and J genes are TRBV18 and TRBJ2-1, with TRBD2 matching 11 bases. CDR3 length equals 14 residues. Germline V gene sequence: CDR1 KGHSH, CDR2 LQKENI. Trimming at V came to 5 bases and at J to 9 bases, leaving 6 bases not matched to a gene. The CDR3 is CASSVGLADLEQFF. In DNA, the CDR3 is TGTGCCAGCTCAGTGGGACTAGCGGACCTTGAGCAGTTCTTC.

V gene TRBV7-6 combines with J gene TRBJ2-1; 8 bases fit TRBD2. V was clipped by 2 bases and J by 0 bases; unmatched bases: 3. CDR3 length equals 16 residues. Germline CDR1 and CDR2: SGHVS and FNYEAQ. The CDR3 DNA follows: TGTGCCAGCAGCTTAAAGCGGGGGAGCTCCTACAATGAGCAGTTCTTC. Encoded protein: CASSLKRGSSYNEQFF. Supplemented by reference TRBV7-6 and TRBJ2-1, the full variable domain reads GAGVSQSPRYKVTKRGQDVALRCDPISGHVSLYWYRQALGQGPEFLTYFNYEAQQDKSGLPNDRFSAERPEGSISTLTIQRTEQRDSAMYRCASSLKRGSSYNEQFFGPGTRLTVL.

V usage is TRBV25-1 and J usage is TRBJ2-1; possibly TRBD1 for D (6 bases). The germline V and J ends were trimmed by 3 bases and 3 bases, with 15 bases remaining between them. CDR3 size: 16 residues. Germline V CDR1 and CDR2: MGHDK, SYGVNS. CDR3 sequence reads: CASSDGWPGDYNEQFF. CDR3 sequence (DNA): TGTGCCAGCAGTGACGGGTGGCCAGGGGACTACAATGAGCAGTTCTTC.

V and J are TRBV5-1 and TRBJ1-2, with a possible D match to TRBD1 (5 bases). CDR1 SGHRS and CDR2 YFSETQ come from the germline V gene. The CDR3 runs to 15 residues. V was shortened by 2 bases and J by 8 bases, with 19 bases between the two germline ends. Here the CDR3 reads CASSLTDAAPGGYTF. CDR3 bases: TGCGCCAGCAGCTTAACGGACGCAGCCCCAGGGGGCTACACCTTC. Full variable domain (remainder filled in from reference TRBV5-1 and TRBJ1-2): KAGVTQTPRYLIKTRGQQVTLSCSPISGHRSVSWYQQTPGQGLQFLFEYFSETQRNKGNFPGRFSGRQFSNSRSEMNVSTLELGDSALYLCASSLTDAAPGGYTFGSGTRLTVV.

The chain carries TRBV27 and TRBJ2-7; maybe TRBD1 (6 bases). The CDR3 has 15 amino acids. The V and J ends lost 6 bases and 5 bases respectively, with 20 bases between them. Germline V gives CDR1 MNHEY, CDR2 SMNVEV (reference sequence). CDR3 residues: CASSLRTGLVNEQYF. DNA for the CDR3: TGTGCCAGCAGCCTCCGAACAGGGTTAGTCAACGAGCAGTACTTC.

The CDR3 spells CASSPRPRSTGGAGTEAFF. The CDR3 region has the DNA TGCGCCAGCAGCCCCCGGCCACGATCGACAGGGGGCGCGGGGACTGAAGCTTTCTTT. The rearrangement joins TRBV4-1 to TRBJ1-1, with 10 nucleotides matching TRBD1. Germline lookup yields CDR1 MGHRA and CDR2 YSYEKL. Unmatched junction bases numbered 19, after V lost 4 bases and J lost 5 bases. The CDR3 contains 19 residues.

The rearrangement joins TRBV28 to TRBJ1-1; no definite D call. Trimming cost V 8 bases and J 2 bases, with 18 bases left between them. The V gene's germline CDR1 is MDHEN and CDR2 SYDVKM. There are 15 residues in the CDR3. CDR3 in DNA: TGTGCCAGCTCATCCCCTTGGGCAGCTAACACTGAAGCTTTCTTT. Protein sequence: CASSSPWAANTEAFF.

The V gene is TRBV2, the J gene TRBJ1-3; 8 bases match TRBD1. The V gene's germline CDR1 is SNHLY and CDR2 FYNNEI. The V segment lost 5 bases and the J segment 0 bases; nucleotides outside the gene matches: 9. CDR3 size: 17 residues. CDR3 bases: TGTGCCAGCAGTTTTGAGACAGGGGCCCTCTCTGGAAACACCATATATTTT. Translating it yields CASSFETGALSGNTIYF.

The gene calls are TRBV11-3 and TRBJ1-6; no definite D call. The CDR3 is 14 amino acids. V was pared by 0 bases and J by 9 bases, with 9 bases between. CDR1 SGHNT and CDR2 YENEEA come from the germline V gene. The CDR3 coding sequence is TGTGCCAGCAGCTTAGAACAGTCGAGTTCACCCCTCCACTTT. As protein: CASSLEQSSSPLHF.

Of note for this clone: A read error may produce the germline difference seen at one junction end. V gene TRBV5-1 combines with J gene TRBJ1-2; D not certain. The germline V gene encodes CDR1 SGHRS and CDR2 YFSETQ. There are 16 residues in the CDR3. The CDR3 sequence is CVSSLGDGITNYGYTF. The CDR3 DNA reads as TGCGTCAGCAGCTTGGGTGACGGTATTACTAACTATGGCTACACCTTC.

The chain links TRBV15 to TRBJ1-1; D is ambiguous. Trimming left V 0 bases short and J 7 bases short, with 9 bases between. The length of the CDR3 is 13 residues. Germline CDR1 is LNHNV and CDR2 is YYDKDF (reference sequence). The CDR3 DNA reads as TGTGCCACCAGCAGAGATTTCGCAGGTGAAGCTTTCTTT. Protein sequence: CATSRDFAGEAFF.

J is TRBJ2-5 and V is TRBV19; D uncertain. V was clipped by 6 bases and J by 5 bases, with 19 bases between them. CDR3 size: 15 residues. The germline gives CDR1 LNHDA, CDR2 SQIVND (reference sequence). The CDR3 DNA follows: TGTGCCAGTAGGGCGATTGGCAGTGGCCCGGAGACCCAGTACTTC. It codes for CASRAIGSGPETQYF.

CDR3 residues: CASSSDWHSYEQYF. The CDR3 DNA reads as TGTGCCAGCAGCTCGGACTGGCACTCCTACGAGCAGTACTTC. The rearrangement joins TRBV7-2 to TRBJ2-7, with a tentative D call TRBD2 (5 bases). V was shortened by 4 bases and J by 0 bases, with 10 bases between the two germline ends. The germline V gene encodes CDR1 SGHTA and CDR2 FQGNSA. This CDR3 is built from 14 residues.